This TCR beta chain was profiled in a study of blood T cell repertoires in COVID-19. The overall study: COVID-19 samples, acute and convalescent, were from the United States, Italy and Spain.

Original processing notes: Cell counts per sample came from amplifying reference gene primers. Data came from immunoSEQ multiplex PCR; TCRdb stores just in-frame clones and leaves some out. The V and J calls and clone size were taken over from that table, and D and trimming were inferred from the DNA. The sample contains some 16,000 clones, 82% of which appear only once. The germline CDR1 and CDR2 sequences are SEHNR and FQNEAQ (reference sequence). V was pared by 4 bases and J by 6 bases, with 12 bases between. The CDR3 has 13 amino acids. The sequence derives from an elderly man with active or convalescent COVID-19. Sequenced: peripheral blood. This chain joins TRBV7-9 and TRBJ1-2; no firm D call. The chain's CDR3 is CASSYLTVNGYTF. Written as DNA, the CDR3 is TGTGCCAGCAGCTACCTTACAGTGAATGGCTACACCTTC.